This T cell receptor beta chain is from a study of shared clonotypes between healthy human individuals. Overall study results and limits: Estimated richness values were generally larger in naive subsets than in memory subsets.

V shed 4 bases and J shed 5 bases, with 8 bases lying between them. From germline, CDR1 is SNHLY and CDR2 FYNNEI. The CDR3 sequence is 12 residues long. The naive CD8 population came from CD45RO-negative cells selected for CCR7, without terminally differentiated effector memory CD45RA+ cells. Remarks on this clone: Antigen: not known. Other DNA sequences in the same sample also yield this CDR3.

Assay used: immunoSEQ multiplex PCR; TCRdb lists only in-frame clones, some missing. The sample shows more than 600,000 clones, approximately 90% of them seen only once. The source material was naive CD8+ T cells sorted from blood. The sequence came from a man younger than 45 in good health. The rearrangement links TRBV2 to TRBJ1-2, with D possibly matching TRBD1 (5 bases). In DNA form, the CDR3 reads TGTGCCAGCAGTGGGGGGGTTTATGGCTACACCTTC. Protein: CASSGGVYGYTF.